This T cell receptor beta chain was observed in a study of cytomegalovirus exposure and HLA in healthy donors. About the research overall: The 120 validation repertoires, a later analysis reported, used the same platform as the 700 or so repertoires from the first cohort.

Some clones are missing from TCRdb's copy, which holds only in-frame ones; the method was immunoSEQ multiplex PCR. The sample includes 220,000 or so clones, over 80% of them seen just once. Germline loops: CDR1 MGHRA, CDR2 YSYEKL. The V and J ends lost 2 bases and 6 bases, in that order; junction bases with no gene match: 9. This CDR3 region has 15 residues. The donors belonged to the approximately 130-subject validation cohort, separate from the approximately 700-subject first cohort. This receptor was obtained from a woman aged 25 to 39 in good health and CMV-seropositive. The sample consisted of PBMCs. The chain joins TRBV4-1 to TRBJ1-2, with TRBD1 identical over 7 bases. The CDR3 loop is CASSQPGQALNGYTF. CDR3 bases: TGCGCCAGCAGCCAACCCGGACAGGCCCTTAATGGCTACACCTTC.